This T cell receptor (beta chain) was documented in a study of post-analysis software for immune sequencing data. This clonotype has only a few counts. Its antigen is currently unknown. V lost 7 bases, J lost 1 base, and 12 bases lay in between. The CDR3 consists of 14 residues. Germline V gene sequence: CDR1 SNHLY, CDR2 FYNNEI. Notes on the study in general: Patients showed TRBV5-6, TRBV5-1 and TRBV20-1 among roughly 5 TRBV segments more frequent than in controls. Normalized Chao1 diversity was significantly lower in multiple sclerosis patients than in controls.

Sequencing libraries made from TCR beta cDNA carried unique molecular identifiers. TCRdb analysed the PCR reads with MiXCR anew, one entry per CDR3 protein. The top ten clones hold about 1.8% of a sample with hundreds of thousands of distinct CDR3 sequences, around 47% of them seen once. J is TRBJ2-3 and V is TRBV2, with D possibly matching TRBD1 (5 bases). The TCR was taken from a girl between 5 and 17 years old with multiple sclerosis. The sample comprised blood. The DNA of the CDR3 is TGTGCCAGCACCCCAGACAGCGGCACAGATACGCAGTATTTT. Residues: CASTPDSGTDTQYF.